The 28 T cell receptor beta chains below all came from one sample that was sequenced in a study of blood T cell repertoires in COVID-19. TCRdb's table, derived via immunoSEQ multiplex PCR, lists solely in-frame clones and lacks some. The sample has roughly 190,000 clones; about 85% are singletons. Sequenced material: peripheral blood. The receptors here all came from a man aged 55 to 70 with active or convalescent COVID-19.

The CDR3 reads CASSGLRGQETQYF. CDR3 bases: TGTGCCAGCAGTGGACTCAGGGGGCAAGAGACCCAGTACTTC. The rearrangement uses TRBV6-1 and TRBJ2-5; 7 bases line up with TRBD1. Looked up from germline, CDR1 is MNHNS and CDR2 is SASEGT. The CDR3 is 14 amino acids. Germline trimming cut 4 bases from V and 2 bases from J; bases unmatched to any gene: 4.

The chain is built from TRBV4-2 and TRBJ1-2; 10 bases line up with TRBD1. In germline, CDR1 is LGHNA, CDR2 YNFKEQ. There are 16 residues in the CDR3. V lost 2 bases and J lost 6; bases outside the gene matches: 9. The CDR3 DNA is TGTGCCAGCAGCCAACTTGGGACAGGGGCGCTCCATGGCTACACCTTC. Translating it yields CASSQLGTGALHGYTF.

This clone was seen only a few times. The CDR3 nucleotides read TGTGCCAGCAGCCCAAGTAGGGGGGCGGGACAGTCCTACACCTTC. Amino acid sequence: CASSPSRGAGQSYTF. The V and J genes are TRBV9 and TRBJ1-2; 7 bases line up with TRBD1. CDR1 SGDLS and CDR2 YYNGEE come from the germline V gene. The CDR3 length is 15 residues. The trim removed 4 bases at V and 10 bases at J, leaving 16 bases unmatched.

V is TRBV27 and J is TRBJ1-3; no clear D. V dropped 0 bases and J dropped 0 bases, with 12 bases sitting between them. The CDR3 consists of 17 residues. Germline V gives CDR1 MNHEY, CDR2 SMNVEV (reference sequence). CDR3: CASSLSGRGYSGNTIYF. In nucleotides, the CDR3 is TGTGCCAGCAGTTTATCAGGTCGGGGATACTCTGGAAACACCATATATTTT.

This chain uses TRBV9 with TRBJ2-3; 9 bases are a match to TRBD2. The CDR3 loop spans 16 amino acids. Germline-derived CDR1 and CDR2 are SGDLS and YYNGEE. Trimming removed 0 bases from V and 4 bases from J; junction bases left unmatched: 6. The CDR3 spells CASSVAPSGVPDTQYF. The CDR3 DNA reads as TGTGCCAGCAGCGTAGCTCCTAGCGGGGTCCCAGATACGCAGTATTTT.

The chain carries TRBV7-8 and TRBJ1-5; 10 bases match TRBD1. Trimming removed 3 bases from V and 7 bases from J; junction bases left unmatched: 3. The CDR3 is made up of 14 amino acids. Germline assignment: CDR1 SGHVS and CDR2 FQNEAQ. CDR3 sequence: CASSFGTGVQPQHF. For the CDR3, the DNA is TGTGCCAGCAGCTTCGGGACAGGGGTACAGCCCCAGCATTTT.

Points on this clone: The same CDR3 can be traced to other DNA sequences in this sample. The chain employs TRBV19 and TRBJ2-1, with 10 bases lining up with TRBD2. V lost 1 base to trimming and J lost 6 bases; unmatched junction nucleotides: 3. Germline lookup yields CDR1 LNHDA and CDR2 SQIVND (reference sequence). The CDR3 is made up of 15 amino acids. The CDR3, as DNA: TGTGCCAGTAGTATAGGGCTAGCGGGGGTCAATGAGCAGTTCTTC. Residues: CASSIGLAGVNEQFF.

CDR3: CASSEWQGAEAFF. CDR3 DNA: TGTGCCAGCAGTGAATGGCAGGGTGCTGAAGCTTTCTTT. The rearrangement joins TRBV6-1 to TRBJ1-1, with D perhaps matching TRBD1 (5 bases). V lost 2 bases and J lost 6, with 10 bases in between. The germline V gene encodes CDR1 MNHNS and CDR2 SASEGT. This CDR3 contains 13 residues.

About this clone: Different DNA sequences within this sample yield the same CDR3. This rearrangement joins TRBV7-9 to TRBJ1-2, with D possibly being TRBD1 (6 bases). Per the germline V gene, CDR1 is SEHNR and CDR2 is FQNEAQ (reference sequence). Trimming left V 0 bases short and J 4 bases short, with 6 bases between. The CDR3 is made up of 13 amino acids. The CDR3 coding sequence is TGTGCCAGCAGCTTAGCAGGGGGCTATGGCTACACCTTC. It encodes CASSLAGGYGYTF.

As regards this clone: An end of the junction differs from the germline gene, which may be a read error. The chain joins TRBV5-1 to TRBJ2-7; no reliable D call. Germline CDR1 is SGHRS and CDR2 is YFSETQ. The length of the CDR3 is 13 residues. CDR3 coding DNA: TGCGCCAGCAGCTTGGCAGCGCACTACGAGCGGTACTTC. This sequence encodes CASSLAAHYERYF.

This clone was seen more than once but under ten times. The chain is built from TRBV15 and TRBJ1-3; the D gene is possibly TRBD1 (6 bases). The CDR3 has 15 residues. V lost 5 bases and J lost 0, with 11 bases in between. The germline V gene encodes CDR1 LNHNV and CDR2 YYDKDF (reference sequence). CDR3 amino acids: CATSRGGLSGNTIYF. CDR3 sequence (DNA): TGTGCCACCAGCCGGGGGGGCCTCTCTGGAAACACCATATATTTT.

This clone showed up just once. V usage is TRBV10-3 and J usage is TRBJ1-2, with TRBD1 matching 8 bases. Germline CDR1 is ENHRY and CDR2 is SYGVKD. Trimming removed 1 base from V and 5 bases from J; junction bases left unmatched: 9. This CDR3 region has 16 residues. The CDR3 is CAISEFPRGRQYGYTF. The CDR3 nucleotides read TGTGCCATCAGTGAGTTCCCCAGGGGGCGCCAGTATGGCTACACCTTC.

The V gene is TRBV5-1, the J gene TRBJ1-6, with D maybe TRBD1 (5 bases). CDR3 length: 16 residues. Per germline, CDR1 SGHRS and CDR2 YFSETQ. V was trimmed by 1 base and J by 4 bases, leaving 12 bases between them. The CDR3 nucleotides read TGCGCCAGCAGCTTGACAGGTGCCAGGTATAATTCACCCCTCCACTTT. Protein sequence: CASSLTGARYNSPLHF.

The chain has TRBV19 and TRBJ2-2; unclear D gene. The CDR3 is made up of 13 amino acids. The ends were cut back, 2 bases at V and 6 bases at J, with 7 bases in the middle. Germline assignment: CDR1 LNHDA and CDR2 SQIVND (reference sequence). The CDR3 nucleotides are TGTGCCAGTAGTATACTCGGTCCCGGGGAGCTGTTTTTT. It specifies CASSILGPGELFF.

The CDR3 spells CASSYRAGGAGAEAFF. In nucleotides, the CDR3 is TGTGCCAGCAGTTACCGGGCAGGGGGCGCGGGAGCTGAAGCTTTCTTT. V and J are TRBV6-5 and TRBJ1-1; 8 nucleotides agree with TRBD1. V was clipped by 2 bases and J by 6 bases; unmatched bases: 11. Germline CDR1 and CDR2: MNHEY and SVGAGI. The CDR3 sequence is 16 residues long.

The rearrangement links TRBV19 to TRBJ2-3; 13 bases line up with TRBD2. The CDR3 has 18 amino acids. V lost 3 bases to trimming and J lost 4 bases; unmatched junction nucleotides: 10. CDR1 LNHDA and CDR2 SQIVND come from the germline V gene (reference sequence). The CDR3 DNA reads TGTGCCAGTAGTATTCTATATACTAGCGGGGGGGCCTCAGATACGCAGTATTTT. Encoded protein: CASSILYTSGGASDTQYF. Filled out from reference TRBV19 and TRBJ2-3, the complete variable domain reads DGGITQSPKYLFRKEGQNVTLSCEQNLNHDAMYWYRQDPGQGLRLIYYSQIVNDFQKGDIAEGYSVSREKKESFPLTVTSAQKNPTAFYLCASSILYTSGGASDTQYFGPGTRLTVL.

The J gene is TRBJ1-3, the V gene TRBV7-9, with unresolved D. This CDR3 spans 13 amino acids. Germline V gene sequence: CDR1 SEHNR, CDR2 FQNEAQ (reference sequence). The germline V and J ends were trimmed by 8 bases and 0 bases, with 8 bases remaining between them. CDR3 sequence reads: CASRLFSGNTIYF. CDR3 sequence (DNA): TGTGCCAGCCGACTATTCTCTGGAAACACCATATATTTT.

DNA for the CDR3: TGTGCCAGCAGTTTCCGCCGGACTAGCGGGGATGCTCAAGAGACCCAGTACTTC. It yields the protein CASSFRRTSGDAQETQYF. This chain connects TRBV27 to TRBJ2-5, with 12 bases lining up with TRBD2. V lost 3 bases to trimming and J lost 2 bases; unmatched junction nucleotides: 10. The CDR3 totals 18 residues. Germline assignment: CDR1 MNHEY and CDR2 SMNVEV (reference sequence).

The chain is built from TRBV20-1 and TRBJ2-7; the D gene is possibly TRBD2 (7 bases). Looked up from germline, CDR1 is DFQATT and CDR2 is SNEGSKA (reference sequence). There are 14 residues in the CDR3. Between the trimmed V and J ends, which lost 3 bases and 0 bases, there was a span of 12 bases. In DNA, the CDR3 is TGCAGTGCTAGTTTGGGGGGGCTCTCCTACGAGCAGTACTTC. Its translation is CSASLGGLSYEQYF.

The V gene is TRBV6-2 or TRBV6-3, the J gene TRBJ2-3; 15 nucleotides align to TRBD2. This CDR3 has 16 amino acids. Germline CDR1 and CDR2: MNHEY and SVGEGT. V lost 5 bases and J lost 8; bases outside the gene matches: 8. The CDR3 region has the DNA TGTGCCAGCAGTGGGACTAGCGGGGGGATAGAGGGTACGCAGTATTTT. The encoded protein is CASSGTSGGIEGTQYF.

This sequence joins TRBV6-5 and TRBJ1-5; 8 bases are shared with TRBD1. Germline V lookup: CDR1 MNHEY, CDR2 SVGAGI. This CDR3 contains 14 residues. V trimming: 6 bases; J trimming: 5 bases; junction bases outside the gene matches: 6. The CDR3, as DNA: TGTGCCAGCAGCAGACAGGGGATCGATCAGCCCCAGCATTTT. This sequence encodes CASSRQGIDQPQHF.

The chain couples TRBV2 to TRBJ2-2; D gene uncertain. The CDR3 runs 15 residues. V was shortened by 4 bases and J by 1 base, with 10 bases between the two germline ends. Germline V lookup: CDR1 SNHLY, CDR2 FYNNEI. CDR3 nucleotide sequence: TGTGCCAGCAGTGGAAACAGAGTGAACACCGGGGAGCTGTTTTTT. Protein product: CASSGNRVNTGELFF.

The count of this clone is one. The V call is TRBV7-9, the J call TRBJ2-7; D is unresolved. From germline, CDR1 is SEHNR and CDR2 FQNEAQ (reference sequence). The V end lost 5 bases, the J end lost 2 bases, and 10 bases lay between the germline ends. The CDR3 sequence is 13 residues long. The CDR3 DNA sequence: TGTGCCAGCAGCCCCCTAGGCCCCTACGAGCAGTACTTC. The encoded protein is CASSPLGPYEQYF.

This chain links TRBV10-3 with TRBJ1-1, with D possibly TRBD1 on 6 matching bases. With 4 bases removed from V and 2 bases from J, the gap between germline ends came to 8 bases. CDR3 size: 13 residues. The germline gives CDR1 ENHRY, CDR2 SYGVKD. DNA of the CDR3: TGTGCCATCAGTGCGGACAGAAACACTGAAGCTTTCTTT. It specifies CAISADRNTEAFF.

The V and J genes are TRBV6-4 and TRBJ1-2; tentatively, D is TRBD1 (5 bases). Germline V CDR1 and CDR2: MRHNA, SNTAGT. Trimming removed 3 bases at V and 4 bases at J, with 9 bases between. The CDR3 sequence is 13 residues long. The CDR3 region is CASSELGGYGYTF. The CDR3 DNA sequence: TGTGCCAGCAGTGAACTGGGGGGCTATGGCTACACCTTC.

V is TRBV7-9 and J is TRBJ1-1; D is unclear. Germline CDR1 SEHNR, CDR2 FQNEAQ (reference sequence). V was shortened by 5 bases and J by 3 bases, with 10 bases between the two germline ends. The CDR3 extends over 13 amino acids. The CDR3 region has the DNA TGTGCCAGCAGCCTGGTGGAGGACACTGAAGCTTTCTTT. It translates to CASSLVEDTEAFF.

The chain couples TRBV27 to TRBJ2-2, with 7 positions matching TRBD2. The CDR3 runs to 17 residues. J was trimmed by 3 bases and V by 1 base; bases with no gene match: 8. Germline V lookup: CDR1 MNHEY, CDR2 SMNVEV (reference sequence). In DNA form, the CDR3 reads TGTGCCAGCAGTTTATTAATCCAGGGAGGGGACACCGGGGAGCTGTTTTTT. Protein: CASSLLIQGGDTGELFF.

This chain connects TRBV6-5 to TRBJ2-2; D gene ambiguous. CDR1 is MNHEY and CDR2 is SVGAGI in the germline V gene. This CDR3 spans 14 amino acids. Trimming removed 9 bases from V and 1 base from J, with 12 bases in between. CDR3 bases: TGTGCCAGTTCGGCGGTCCAGAACACCGGGGAGCTGTTTTTT. It codes for CASSAVQNTGELFF.